These 26 T cell receptor beta chains were sequenced from one sample in a study of patients and donors after allogeneic stem cell transplantation. TCRdb re-derived calls from the RT-PCR reads in MiXCR, one entry per CDR3 protein. The sample yields approximately 170,000 distinct CDR3 sequences, around 28% seen once. Sequences were obtained from blood, either unsorted or a sorted T cell fraction (not recorded which). These receptors were collected from a human donor who was either an allogeneic HSCT recipient or a stem cell or donor lymphocyte infusion donor (not recorded which). It is not recorded whose cells these are; they may come from a transplant donor.

V and J are TRBV12-5 and TRBJ2-1; the match to TRBD2 covers 15 bases. Trimming removed 3 bases from V and 10 bases from J; junction bases left unmatched: 10. The CDR3 is 17 residues long. CDR1 and CDR2 from the germline V gene are LGHNT and FRNRAP. The CDR3 DNA follows: TGTGCTAGTGGTTTAGGACTAGCGGGAGGGCCGGGTAACGAGCAGTTCTTC. Translated, it gives CASGLGLAGGPGNEQFF.

This clonotype was observed many times. The J gene is TRBJ1-4, the V gene TRBV4-3, with a tentative D call TRBD1 (5 bases). Germline V lookup: CDR1 LGHNA, CDR2 YSLEER. The V end lost 1 base, the J end lost 3 bases, and 12 bases lay between the germline ends. The CDR3 runs to 16 residues. The CDR3 sequence: CASSQGGWTSNEKLFF. In DNA, the CDR3 is TGCGCCAGCAGCCAAGGGGGTTGGACATCTAATGAAAAACTGTTTTTT.

This clonotype turned up a few times. The V and J genes are TRBV12-3 or TRBV12-4 and TRBJ1-1; TRBD1 might be the D (5 bases). The CDR3 runs to 14 residues. V dropped 4 bases and J dropped 2 bases, with 11 bases sitting between them. CDR3 sequence (DNA): TGTGCCAGCAGTTACCAGGGCCCAAACACTGAAGCTTTCTTT. Its translation is CASSYQGPNTEAFF.

This clonotype was counted only a few times. The chain has TRBV27 and TRBJ1-5; D is unresolved. The CDR3 length is 19 residues. V lost 5 bases, J lost 1 base, and 24 bases lay in between. Germline V gives CDR1 MNHEY, CDR2 SMNVEV (reference sequence). This CDR3 reads CASSTRSPRLIGSNQPQHF. The CDR3 nucleotides are TGTGCCAGCAGTACCCGCTCGCCCAGATTGATAGGCAGCAATCAGCCCCAGCATTTT.

The rearrangement uses TRBV11-1 and TRBJ1-4; D gene ambiguous. V dropped 5 bases and J dropped 8 bases, with 15 bases sitting between them. The CDR3 is 14 amino acids. Germline assignment: CDR1 SGHAT and CDR2 FQDESV (reference sequence). The DNA for the CDR3 is TGTGCCAGCAGCCCACTGCCGGACCGCGAAAAACTGTTTTTT. It translates to CASSPLPDREKLFF. Filled out from reference TRBV11-1 and TRBJ1-4, the complete variable domain reads EAEVAQSPRYKITEKSQAVAFWCDPISGHATLYWYRQILGQGPELLVQFQDESVVDDSQLPKDRFSAERLKGVDSTLKIQPAELGDSAMYLCASSPLPDREKLFFGSGTQLSVL.

This clonotype was detected a few times. The chain has TRBV6-5 and TRBJ1-5; TRBD1 agrees at 9 bases. The V gene's germline CDR1 is MNHEY and CDR2 SVGAGI. Trimming at V came to 5 bases and at J to 2 bases, leaving 4 bases not matched to a gene. The CDR3 has 15 amino acids. The CDR3 protein is CASSRQGVGNQPQHF. The CDR3 nucleotides are TGTGCCAGCAGTCGACAGGGGGTCGGCAATCAGCCCCAGCATTTT.

This clonotype was seen a few times. The chain uses TRBV6-5 and TRBJ1-1, with 7 bases aligning to TRBD1. CDR3 length: 15 amino acids. Germline loops: CDR1 MNHEY, CDR2 SVGAGI. The V segment lost 5 bases and the J segment 0 bases; nucleotides outside the gene matches: 6. The CDR3 bases are TGTGCCAGCAGTGGACGGGACAGTTTGAACACTGAAGCTTTCTTT. This sequence encodes CASSGRDSLNTEAFF.

This chain links TRBV12-3 or TRBV12-4 with TRBJ1-1, with TRBD1 matching 7 bases. Trimming took 6 bases from V and 4 from J; bases not matched to a gene: 8. The CDR3 has 14 residues. CDR3 sequence: CASSGRGPGTEAFF. CDR3 nucleotide sequence: TGTGCCAGCAGCGGTAGGGGGCCTGGCACTGAAGCTTTCTTT.

This clonotype has only a few counts. The J gene is TRBJ2-1, the V gene TRBV28, with 7 bases fitting TRBD2. The CDR3 spans 14 residues. CDR1 is MDHEN, CDR2 SYDVKM, per germline. J lost 8 bases, V lost 2 bases, and 6 bases had no gene match. The DNA for the CDR3 is TGTGCCAGCAGTTTACCCGGGAGGATCGATGAGCAGTTCTTC. Translation: CASSLPGRIDEQFF.

This clonotype has ten or more counts. The chain links TRBV12-3 or TRBV12-4 to TRBJ1-2; 7 nucleotides agree with TRBD1. This CDR3 is 16 amino acids long. V dropped 0 bases and J dropped 7; count of bases not matched to a gene: 11. The CDR3 DNA follows: TGTGCCAGCAGTTTAGCGGCGACAGGGACGAGAAGTGGCTACACCTTC. This gives the protein CASSLAATGTRSGYTF.

This clonotype has just a few counts. V usage is TRBV10-3 and J usage is TRBJ2-1, with TRBD1 matching 8 bases. From germline, CDR1 is ENHRY and CDR2 SYGVKD. The CDR3 covers 14 residues. The V gene end was trimmed by 4 bases and the J gene end by 6 bases; junction bases not matched to a gene: 5. The CDR3 nucleotides are TGTGCCATCAGTGGCAGGGGGCGTATCAATGAGCAGTTCTTC. It codes for CAISGRGRINEQFF.

This clonotype came up many times. An end of the junction does not agree with germline; a read error may underlie this. The gene calls are TRBV20-1 and TRBJ1-4; TRBD1 agrees at 9 bases. The CDR3 consists of 14 residues. The germline V gene has CDR1 DFQATT and CDR2 SNEGSKA (reference sequence). The CDR3: CSASAGTGNGKLFF. As DNA, the CDR3 is TGCAGTGCTAGCGCCGGGACAGGGAATGGAAAACTGTTTTTT.

The chain recombines TRBV4-1 with TRBJ2-3; TRBD1 is a possible D gene (5 bases). V lost 0 bases and J 5 bases, leaving 9 bases between the germline ends. Germline assignment: CDR1 MGHRA and CDR2 YSYEKL. This CDR3 is built from 14 residues. In DNA, the CDR3 is TGCGCCAGCAGCCAAGACAGGGCAGAAGATACGCAGTATTTT. Translating gives CASSQDRAEDTQYF.

The V gene is TRBV2, the J gene TRBJ2-1; a possible D gene is TRBD2 (6 bases). Germline V CDR1 and CDR2: SNHLY, FYNNEI. Between the trimmed V and J ends, which lost 3 bases and 8 bases, there was a span of 14 bases. The CDR3 contains 14 residues. CDR3 DNA sequence: TGTGCCAGCAGTGATCCCGGGAGAGGCGATGAGCAGTTCTTC. Its translation: CASSDPGRGDEQFF.

This clonotype was counted a few times. The chain carries TRBV28 and TRBJ1-6; the match to TRBD1 covers 7 bases. Germline values: CDR1 MDHEN, CDR2 SYDVKM. This CDR3 is built from 15 residues. V shed 3 bases and J 7 bases; nucleotides not matched to a gene: 6. CDR3 protein: CASSFPGTENSPLHF. CDR3 nucleotides: TGTGCCAGCAGTTTCCCCGGGACAGAAAATTCACCCCTCCACTTT.

This rearrangement joins TRBV5-6 to TRBJ2-3; 12 bases align to TRBD2. The CDR3 contains 21 residues. Per the germline V gene, CDR1 is SGHDT and CDR2 is YYEEEE. J lost 4 bases, V lost 0 bases, and 18 bases had no gene match. The CDR3 coding sequence is TGTGCCAGCAGCTTGGGGACTAGCGGGATGGGCAGGCCGGGGAGGGCAGATACGCAGTATTTT. Translated, it gives CASSLGTSGMGRPGRADTQYF.

The table lists this clonotype with a few counts. This chain uses TRBV12-3 or TRBV12-4 with TRBJ2-4; D may be TRBD2 (6 bases). The CDR3 sequence is 12 residues long. V lost 2 bases to trimming and J lost 11 bases, with 10 bases between them. The CDR3 nucleotides read TGTGCCAGCAGTTTAAGGCCTAGCGTTCAGTACTTC. Translated, it gives CASSLRPSVQYF.

This clonotype has more than one count but fewer than ten. The chain has TRBV6-6 and TRBJ1-2; 7 bases map to TRBD1. The CDR3 extends over 13 amino acids. Germline V gene lookup returns CDR1 MNHNY and CDR2 SVGAGI (reference sequence). The J segment lost 2 bases and the V segment lost 10 bases, leaving 7 bases of the junction unmatched. The CDR3 sequence: CAISDRRNYGYTF. The DNA for the CDR3 is TGTGCCATTTCGGACAGGAGAAACTATGGCTACACCTTC.

The sample holds a few counts of this clonotype. The chain employs TRBV7-6 and TRBJ2-5, with D tentatively TRBD1 or TRBD2 (5 bases each). V lost 4 bases and J lost 4, with 16 bases in between. From germline, CDR1 is SGHVS and CDR2 FNYEAQ. CDR3 size: 15 residues. The CDR3 here is CASSSSPGWRETQYF. Written as DNA, the CDR3 is TGTGCCAGCAGCTCTAGCCCAGGGTGGCGAGAGACCCAGTACTTC.

In this sample, this clonotype turned up many times. V gene TRBV20-1 combines with J gene TRBJ1-1; no reliable D call. This CDR3 spans 10 amino acids. Per germline, CDR1 DFQATT and CDR2 SNEGSKA (reference sequence). The V end lost 3 bases, the J end lost 4 bases, and 3 bases lay between the germline ends. CDR3 in amino acids: CSARTTEAFF. The DNA of the CDR3 is TGCAGTGCTAGGACCACTGAAGCTTTCTTT.

This clonotype came up a few times. This rearrangement joins TRBV10-3 to TRBJ1-6, with TRBD1 as a possible D gene (6 bases). The CDR3 spans 17 residues. Trimming left V 3 bases short and J 0 bases short, with 12 bases between. Germline-derived CDR1 and CDR2 are ENHRY and SYGVKD. For the CDR3, the DNA is TGTGCCATCAGTGACCAGGGGCCGAGCTCCTATAATTCACCCCTCCACTTT. Translating gives CAISDQGPSSYNSPLHF.

V usage is TRBV11-1 and J usage is TRBJ1-1; D is uncertain. The germline V and J ends were trimmed by 5 bases and 7 bases, with 8 bases remaining between them. The germline V gene has CDR1 SGHAT and CDR2 FQDESV (reference sequence). The CDR3 covers 11 residues. The CDR3 loop reads CASSRMGEAFF. In nucleotides, the CDR3 is TGTGCCAGCAGCCGCATGGGTGAAGCTTTCTTT. The whole variable domain, filled in from reference TRBV11-1 and TRBJ1-1, reads EAEVAQSPRYKITEKSQAVAFWCDPISGHATLYWYRQILGQGPELLVQFQDESVVDDSQLPKDRFSAERLKGVDSTLKIQPAELGDSAMYLCASSRMGEAFFGQGTRLTVV.

This clonotype has more than one count but fewer than ten. The genes are TRBV20-1 and TRBJ2-3, with 13 bases identical to TRBD2. Germline V gives CDR1 DFQATT, CDR2 SNEGSKA (reference sequence). V lost 5 bases and J lost 2; bases outside the gene matches: 1. The CDR3 length is 14 residues. The CDR3 coding sequence is TGCAGTGCTGGACTAGCGGGAGCCACAGATACGCAGTATTTT. Translation: CSAGLAGATDTQYF.

This clonotype was counted only a few times. This sequence joins TRBV28 and TRBJ1-2; D remains unclear. Between the trimmed V and J ends, which lost 2 bases and 3 bases, there was a span of 10 bases. Looked up from germline, CDR1 is MDHEN and CDR2 is SYDVKM. This CDR3 has 14 residues. The CDR3, as DNA: TGTGCCAGCAGTTTAGACCGTCCTTACTATGGCTACACCTTC. This translates into CASSLDRPYYGYTF.

The chain carries TRBV20-1 and TRBJ1-5; 8 bases match TRBD1. Losses at the gene ends were 2 bases for V and 5 bases for J; bases not matched to a gene: 8. Germline CDR1 reads DFQATT; CDR2 reads SNEGSKA (reference sequence). The CDR3 loop spans 15 amino acids. The CDR3 DNA is TGCAGTGCTAGATCGGTGTCAGGGGGCGATCAGCCCCAGCATTTT. Translating it yields CSARSVSGGDQPQHF.

V and J are TRBV19 and TRBJ1-1, with a tentative D call TRBD1 (6 bases). With 5 bases removed from V and 2 bases from J, the gap between germline ends came to 15 bases. CDR1 and CDR2 from the germline V gene are LNHDA and SQIVND (reference sequence). The CDR3 contains 15 residues. The CDR3 loop is CASSPQGQGNTEAFF. The CDR3 region has the DNA TGTGCCAGTAGTCCCCAGGGACAAGGTAACACTGAAGCTTTCTTT.